The TCR beta chain described here comes from a study of cytomegalovirus exposure and HLA in healthy donors. The PCR was carried out with 60 Vbeta primers and 13 Jbeta primers. Sequencing was performed with immunoSEQ multiplex PCR; in TCRdb, only in-frame clones are kept and a portion is missing. The table records nearly 200,000 clones, 82% of them present only once. In the case of this clone: Its antigen remains unidentified.

Study-wide results and caveats: In a later analysis, at a false discovery rate of 0.05, roughly 17,000 TCR beta sequences were associated with HLA alleles. The records held CMV serostatus as the only immune exposure information.

This clonotype was obtained from a woman aged 45-65 years in good health and CMV-seropositive. Sequencing used PBMCs.

The CDR3 protein is CATSRGGGWEKLFF. The CDR3 DNA follows: TGTGCCACCAGCAGAGGAGGGGGCTGGGAAAAACTGTTTTTT. The chain recombines TRBV15 with TRBJ1-4; TRBD1 agrees at 7 bases. The CDR3 totals 14 residues. Losses at the gene ends were 1 base for V and 8 bases for J; bases not matched to a gene: 4. The germline CDR1 and CDR2 sequences are LNHNV and YYDKDF (reference sequence).